This passage covers 6 T cell receptor beta chains from one sample sequenced in a study of PD-1 blockade in classical Hodgkin lymphoma. Time point indicated: newly diagnosed, previously untreated cHL patient sample. Isolation of CD4+ T cells from thawed PBMCs was performed by magnetic negative selection. Here immunoSEQ multiplex PCR was the method, and the copy in TCRdb shows in-frame clones only, minus some. The sample holds about 21,000 clones, around 81% seen once. Sample: CD4+ T cells from blood. The receptors shown here come from a human donor with classical Hodgkin lymphoma.

Written as DNA, the CDR3 is TGTGCCAGCAGTGAAGGGCCAGGGAGTCAGCCCCAGCATTTT. Amino acids: CASSEGPGSQPQHF. This rearrangement joins TRBV6-1 to TRBJ1-5, with TRBD1 as a possible D gene (5 bases). V lost 1 base to trimming and J lost 6 bases, with 10 bases between them. The CDR3 has 14 residues. CDR1 and CDR2 from the germline V gene are MNHNS and SASEGT.

In the case of this clone: The junction does not match germline at one end; this may be a read error. The CDR3 region has the DNA TGTGCTAGCAGCCCCCGGACTAGTCTTCCCGGGGAGCTGTTTTTT. Protein sequence: CASSPRTSLPGELFF. This chain uses TRBV7-7 with TRBJ2-2, with 7 bases aligning to TRBD2. Germline lookup yields CDR1 SSHAT and CDR2 FNYEAQ (reference sequence). This CDR3 is 15 amino acids long.

This clone was counted only a few times. V usage is TRBV23-1 and J usage is TRBJ2-7, with TRBD1 as a possible D gene (6 bases). TRBV23-1 is an open reading frame whose function is uncertain. Trimming took 1 base from V and 4 from J, leaving 14 bases between them. This CDR3 is 15 amino acids long. In DNA form, the CDR3 reads TGCGCCAGCAGTCAATTCGTTTGGGGGCCGTACGAGCAGTACTTC. This sequence encodes CASSQFVWGPYEQYF.

The V gene is TRBV6-6, the J gene TRBJ2-2; D call uncertain. Germline values: CDR1 MNHNY, CDR2 SVGAGI (reference sequence). With 0 bases removed from V and 7 bases from J, the gap between germline ends came to 3 bases. The CDR3 is 12 residues long. CDR3 bases: TGTGCCAGCAGTTACTCCGGCGGGGAGCTGTTTTTT. This sequence encodes CASSYSGGELFF.

The chain uses TRBV6-1 and TRBJ1-5, with D possibly being TRBD1 (5 bases). Per the germline V gene, CDR1 is MNHNS and CDR2 is SASEGT. V lost 1 base to trimming and J lost 1 base, with 17 bases between them. The CDR3 runs 18 residues. The CDR3 sequence: CASSEVPGSKGSNQPQHF. CDR3 nucleotides: TGTGCCAGCAGTGAAGTACCTGGTAGTAAGGGGAGCAATCAGCCCCAGCATTTT.

The chain joins TRBV4-1 to TRBJ2-7; TRBD2 aligns across 8 bases. Germline V gives CDR1 MGHRA, CDR2 YSYEKL. The V and J ends lost 7 bases and 2 bases, in that order; junction bases with no gene match: 13. The length of the CDR3 is 16 residues. The CDR3: CASKPRLAQGPYEQYF. DNA of the CDR3: TGCGCCAGCAAACCTCGACTAGCGCAGGGACCCTACGAGCAGTACTTC.